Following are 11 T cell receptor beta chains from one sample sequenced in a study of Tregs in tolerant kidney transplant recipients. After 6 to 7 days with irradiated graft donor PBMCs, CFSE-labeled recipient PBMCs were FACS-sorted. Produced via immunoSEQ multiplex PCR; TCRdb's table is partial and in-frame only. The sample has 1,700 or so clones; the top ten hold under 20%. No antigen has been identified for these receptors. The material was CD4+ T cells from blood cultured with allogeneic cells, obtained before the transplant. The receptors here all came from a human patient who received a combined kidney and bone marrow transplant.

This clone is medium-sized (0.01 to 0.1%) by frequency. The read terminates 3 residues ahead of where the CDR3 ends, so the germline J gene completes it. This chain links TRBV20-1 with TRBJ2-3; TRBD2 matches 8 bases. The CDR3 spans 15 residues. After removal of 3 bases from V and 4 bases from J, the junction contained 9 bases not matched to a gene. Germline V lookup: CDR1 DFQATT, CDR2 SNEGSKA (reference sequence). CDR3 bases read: TGCAGTGCTAGCGGGCTAGCGGGCAGTCCAGATACG. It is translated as CSASGLAGSPDT. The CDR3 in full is CSASGLAGSPDTQYF.

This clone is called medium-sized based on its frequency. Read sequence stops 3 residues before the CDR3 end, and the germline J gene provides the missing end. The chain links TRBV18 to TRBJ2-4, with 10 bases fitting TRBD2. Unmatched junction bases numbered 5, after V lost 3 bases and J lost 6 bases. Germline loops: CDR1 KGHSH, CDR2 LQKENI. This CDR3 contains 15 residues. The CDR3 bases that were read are TGTGCCAGCTCACCTAGCGGGGGGCCTGGAAACATT. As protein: CASSPSGGPGNI. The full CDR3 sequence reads CASSPSGGPGNIQYF.

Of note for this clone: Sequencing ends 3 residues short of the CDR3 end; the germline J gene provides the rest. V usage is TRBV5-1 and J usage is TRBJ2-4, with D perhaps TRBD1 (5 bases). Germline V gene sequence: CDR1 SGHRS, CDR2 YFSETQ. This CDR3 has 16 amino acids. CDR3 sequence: CASSLGSTDRPYGQYF. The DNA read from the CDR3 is TGCGCCAGCAGCCTCGGATCGACAGACCGTCCCTATGGT.

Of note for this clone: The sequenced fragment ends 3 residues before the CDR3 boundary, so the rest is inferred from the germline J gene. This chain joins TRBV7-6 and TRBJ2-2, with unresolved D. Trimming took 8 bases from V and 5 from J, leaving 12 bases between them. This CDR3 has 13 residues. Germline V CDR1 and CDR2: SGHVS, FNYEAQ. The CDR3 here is CASRSQETGELFF. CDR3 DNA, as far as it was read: TGTGCCAGCCGCTCCCAGGAAACCGGGGAG. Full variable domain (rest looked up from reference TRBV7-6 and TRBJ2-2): GAGVSQSPRYKVTKRGQDVALRCDPISGHVSLYWYRQALGQGPEFLTYFNYEAQQDKSGLPNDRFSAERPEGSISTLTIQRTEQRDSAMYRCASRSQETGELFFGEGSRLTVL.

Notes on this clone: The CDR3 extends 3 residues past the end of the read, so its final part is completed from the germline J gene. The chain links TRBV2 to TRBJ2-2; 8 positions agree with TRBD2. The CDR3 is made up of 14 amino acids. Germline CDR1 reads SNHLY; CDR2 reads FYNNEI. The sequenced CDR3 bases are TGTGCCTCGGCGGGGGGCTTTGCTAATTCACCG. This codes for CASAGGFANSP. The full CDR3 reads CASAGGFANSPLFF.

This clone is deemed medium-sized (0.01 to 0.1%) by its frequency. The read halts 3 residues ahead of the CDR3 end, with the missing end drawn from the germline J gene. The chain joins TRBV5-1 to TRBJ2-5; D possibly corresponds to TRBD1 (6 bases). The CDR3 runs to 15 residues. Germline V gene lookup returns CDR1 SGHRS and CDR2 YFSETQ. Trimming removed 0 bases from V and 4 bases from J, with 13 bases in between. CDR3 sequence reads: CASSLDRAGGETQYF. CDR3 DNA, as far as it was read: TGCGCCAGCAGCTTGGACAGGGCAGGCGGAGAGACC.

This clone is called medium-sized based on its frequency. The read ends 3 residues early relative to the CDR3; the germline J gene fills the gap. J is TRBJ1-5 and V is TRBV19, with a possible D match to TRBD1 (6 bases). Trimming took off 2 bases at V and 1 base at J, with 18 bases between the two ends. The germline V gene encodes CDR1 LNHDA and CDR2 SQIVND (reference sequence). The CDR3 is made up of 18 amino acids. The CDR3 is CASSILGQGLGSNQPQHF. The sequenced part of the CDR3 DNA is TGTGCCAGTAGTATATTGGGGCAGGGGTTGGGGAGCAATCAGCCC.

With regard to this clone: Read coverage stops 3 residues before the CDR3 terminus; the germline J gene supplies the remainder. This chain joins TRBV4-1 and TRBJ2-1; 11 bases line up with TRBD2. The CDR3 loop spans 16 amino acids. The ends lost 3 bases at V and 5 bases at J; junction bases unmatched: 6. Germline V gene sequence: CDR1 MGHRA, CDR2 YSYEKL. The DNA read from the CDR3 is TGCGCCAGCAGCCAGACTACTAGCGGGGGAAACAATGAG. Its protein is CASSQTTSGGNNE. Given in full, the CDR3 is CASSQTTSGGNNEQFF.

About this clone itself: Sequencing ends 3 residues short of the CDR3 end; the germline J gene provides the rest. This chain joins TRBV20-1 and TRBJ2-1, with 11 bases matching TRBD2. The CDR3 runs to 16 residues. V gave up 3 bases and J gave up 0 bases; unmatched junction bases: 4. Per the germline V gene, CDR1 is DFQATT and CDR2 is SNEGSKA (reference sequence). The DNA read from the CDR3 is TGCAGTGCTAGTACACTAGCGGGGGCCTCCTACAATGAG. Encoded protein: CSASTLAGASYNE. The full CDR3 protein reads CSASTLAGASYNEQFF.

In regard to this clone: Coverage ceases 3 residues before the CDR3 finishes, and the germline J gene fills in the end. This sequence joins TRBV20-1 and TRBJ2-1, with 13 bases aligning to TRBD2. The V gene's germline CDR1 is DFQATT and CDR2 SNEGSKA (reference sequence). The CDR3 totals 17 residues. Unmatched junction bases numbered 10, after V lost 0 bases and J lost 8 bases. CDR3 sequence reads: CSARDGTSGIPWYEQFF. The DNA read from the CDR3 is TGCAGTGCTAGAGACGGGACTAGCGGGATACCCTGGTATGAG.

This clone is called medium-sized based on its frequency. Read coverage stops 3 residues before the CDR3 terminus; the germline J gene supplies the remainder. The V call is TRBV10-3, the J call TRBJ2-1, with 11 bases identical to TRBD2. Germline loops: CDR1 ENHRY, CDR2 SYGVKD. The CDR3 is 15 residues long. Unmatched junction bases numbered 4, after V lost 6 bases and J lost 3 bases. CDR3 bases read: TGTGCCATCAGGGAGGGGACTAGCGGCTACAATGAG. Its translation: CAIREGTSGYNE. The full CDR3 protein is CAIREGTSGYNEQFF.